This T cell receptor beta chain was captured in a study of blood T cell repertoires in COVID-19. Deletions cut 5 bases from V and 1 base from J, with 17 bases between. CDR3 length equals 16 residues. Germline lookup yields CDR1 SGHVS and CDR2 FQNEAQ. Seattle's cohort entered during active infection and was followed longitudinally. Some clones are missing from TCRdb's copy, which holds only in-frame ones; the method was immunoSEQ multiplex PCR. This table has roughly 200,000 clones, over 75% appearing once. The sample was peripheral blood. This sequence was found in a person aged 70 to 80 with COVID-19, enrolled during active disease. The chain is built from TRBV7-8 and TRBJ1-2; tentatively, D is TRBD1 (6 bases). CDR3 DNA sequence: TGTGCCAGCAGCCCAGGGGACGTTGGGCTTAACTATGGCTACACCTTC. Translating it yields CASSPGDVGLNYGYTF.